The clone carrying this T cell receptor beta chain was counted ten times or more. Its specificity is not known. The sample comes from a study of blood T cells in healthy people across ages. Study-level results: Measured against age, TCR beta diversity per million T cells decreased in a roughly linear manner.

Healthy Caucasian individuals from Russia aged 6 to 90 served as donors. Isolated PBMCs totaled at least 6.5 million in each sample. A second PCR, run for roughly 7 to 12 cycles, used a sample-barcoded 5' primer plus a J-beta primer mix. TCRdb reprocessed the 5' RACE reads with MiXCR, giving one entry per CDR3 protein. Among about 280,000 distinct CDR3 sequences, roughly 27% were seen once, and the ten largest hold around 30%. Source material: blood. The TCR sequence derives from a woman aged 65 to 85 in good health.

The DNA of the CDR3 is TGTGCCACCTCGGGACTAGCGGGATCTGGGGGAGCATACAATGAGCAGTTCTTC. Translated, it gives CATSGLAGSGGAYNEQFF. The chain combines TRBV12-3 or TRBV12-4 with TRBJ2-1; TRBD2 aligns across 13 bases. There are 18 residues in the CDR3. After removal of 10 bases from V and 4 bases from J, the junction contained 16 bases not matched to a gene.